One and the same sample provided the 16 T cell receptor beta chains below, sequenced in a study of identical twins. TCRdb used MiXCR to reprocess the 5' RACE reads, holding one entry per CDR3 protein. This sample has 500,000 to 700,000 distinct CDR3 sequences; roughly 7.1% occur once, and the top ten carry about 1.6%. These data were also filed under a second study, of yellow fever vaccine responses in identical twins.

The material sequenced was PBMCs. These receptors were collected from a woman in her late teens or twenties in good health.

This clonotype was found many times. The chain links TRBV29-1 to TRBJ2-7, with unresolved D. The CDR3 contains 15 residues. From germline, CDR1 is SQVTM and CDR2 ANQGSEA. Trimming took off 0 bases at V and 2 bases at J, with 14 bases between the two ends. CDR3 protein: CSVEDGEGLPYEQYF. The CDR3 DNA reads TGCAGCGTTGAAGATGGGGAAGGATTGCCCTACGAGCAGTACTTC.

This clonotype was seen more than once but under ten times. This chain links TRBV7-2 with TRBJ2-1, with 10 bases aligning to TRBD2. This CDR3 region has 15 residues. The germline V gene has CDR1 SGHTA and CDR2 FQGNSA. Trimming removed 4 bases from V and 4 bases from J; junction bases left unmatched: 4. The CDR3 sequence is CASSSGAGGYNEQFF. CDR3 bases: TGTGCCAGCAGCTCGGGAGCGGGGGGGTACAATGAGCAGTTCTTC. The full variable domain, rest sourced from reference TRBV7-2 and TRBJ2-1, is GAGVSQSPSNKVTEKGKDVELRCDPISGHTALYWYRQSLGQGLEFLIYFQGNSAPDKSGLPSDRFSAERTGGSVSTLTIQRTQQEDSAVYLCASSSGAGGYNEQFFGPGTRLTVL.

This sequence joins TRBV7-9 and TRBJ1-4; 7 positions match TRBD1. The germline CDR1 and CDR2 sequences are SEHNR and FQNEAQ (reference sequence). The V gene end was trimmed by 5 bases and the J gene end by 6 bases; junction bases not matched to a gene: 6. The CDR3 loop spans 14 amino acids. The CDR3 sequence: CASSTAGQYEKLFF. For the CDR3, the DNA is TGTGCCAGCAGCACAGCGGGACAGTATGAAAAACTGTTTTTT.

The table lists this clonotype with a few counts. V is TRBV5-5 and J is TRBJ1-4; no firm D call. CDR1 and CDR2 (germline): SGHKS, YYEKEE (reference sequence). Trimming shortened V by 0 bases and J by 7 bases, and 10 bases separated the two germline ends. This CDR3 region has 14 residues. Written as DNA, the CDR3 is TGTGCCAGCAGCTTGGAAAACCGTGGTGAAAAACTGTTTTTT. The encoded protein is CASSLENRGEKLFF.

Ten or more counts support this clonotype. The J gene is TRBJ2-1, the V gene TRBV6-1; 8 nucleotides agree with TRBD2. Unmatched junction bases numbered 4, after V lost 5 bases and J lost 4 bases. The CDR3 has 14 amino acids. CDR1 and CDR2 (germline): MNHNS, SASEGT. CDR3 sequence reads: CASSRGGKYNEQFF. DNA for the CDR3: TGTGCCAGCAGTCGGGGGGGAAAATACAATGAGCAGTTCTTC.

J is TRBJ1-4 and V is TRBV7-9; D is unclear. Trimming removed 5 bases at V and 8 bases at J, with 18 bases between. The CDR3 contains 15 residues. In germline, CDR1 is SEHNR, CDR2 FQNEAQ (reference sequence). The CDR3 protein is CASSPRESGGEKLFF. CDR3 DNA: TGTGCCAGCAGCCCCCGGGAGAGTGGCGGAGAAAAACTGTTTTTT.

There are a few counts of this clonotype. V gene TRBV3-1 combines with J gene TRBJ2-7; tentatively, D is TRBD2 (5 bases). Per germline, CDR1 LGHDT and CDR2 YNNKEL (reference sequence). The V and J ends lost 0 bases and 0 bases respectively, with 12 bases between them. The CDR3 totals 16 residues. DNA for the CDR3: TGTGCCAGCAGCCAAGACGGCGCGGGTAGCTCCTACGAGCAGTACTTC. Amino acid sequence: CASSQDGAGSSYEQYF.

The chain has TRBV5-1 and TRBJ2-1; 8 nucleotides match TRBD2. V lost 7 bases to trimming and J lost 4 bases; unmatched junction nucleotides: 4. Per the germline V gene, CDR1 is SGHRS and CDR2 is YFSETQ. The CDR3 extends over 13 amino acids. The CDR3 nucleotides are TGCGCCAGCTACGGGAGGGATTACAATGAGCAGTTCTTC. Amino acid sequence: CASYGRDYNEQFF.

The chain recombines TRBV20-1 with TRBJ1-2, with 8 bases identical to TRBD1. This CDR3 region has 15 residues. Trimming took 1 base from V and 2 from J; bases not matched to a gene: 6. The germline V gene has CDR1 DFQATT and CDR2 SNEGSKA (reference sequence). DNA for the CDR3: TGCAGTGCTAGAGGGGGACAGGAGCTAAACTATGGCTACACCTTC. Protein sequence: CSARGGQELNYGYTF.

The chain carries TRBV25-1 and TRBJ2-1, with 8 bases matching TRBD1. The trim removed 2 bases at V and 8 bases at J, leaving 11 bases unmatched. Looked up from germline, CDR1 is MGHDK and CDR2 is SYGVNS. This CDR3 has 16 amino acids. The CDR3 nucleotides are TGTGCCAGCAGTGAAGAGGGCAGGGGGCAAGGTGATGAGCAGTTCTTC. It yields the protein CASSEEGRGQGDEQFF.

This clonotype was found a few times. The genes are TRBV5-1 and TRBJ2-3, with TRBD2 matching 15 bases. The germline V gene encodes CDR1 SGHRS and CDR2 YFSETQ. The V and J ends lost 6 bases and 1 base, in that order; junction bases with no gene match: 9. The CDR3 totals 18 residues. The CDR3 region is CASTPGLAGGLRTDTQYF. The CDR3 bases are TGCGCCAGCACCCCAGGACTAGCGGGGGGGCTGCGCACAGATACGCAGTATTTT.

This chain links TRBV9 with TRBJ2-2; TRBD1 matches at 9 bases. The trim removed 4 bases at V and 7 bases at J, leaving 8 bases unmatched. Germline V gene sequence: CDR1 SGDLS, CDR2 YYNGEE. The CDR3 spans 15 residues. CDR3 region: CASSPQQGAIGELFF. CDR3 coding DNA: TGTGCCAGCAGCCCCCAACAGGGGGCAATCGGGGAGCTGTTTTTT. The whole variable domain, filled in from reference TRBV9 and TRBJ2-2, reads DSGVTQTPKHLITATGQRVTLRCSPRSGDLSVYWYQQSLDQGLQFLIQYYNGEERAKGNILERFSAQQFPDLHSELNLSSLELGDSALYFCASSPQQGAIGELFFGEGSRLTVL.

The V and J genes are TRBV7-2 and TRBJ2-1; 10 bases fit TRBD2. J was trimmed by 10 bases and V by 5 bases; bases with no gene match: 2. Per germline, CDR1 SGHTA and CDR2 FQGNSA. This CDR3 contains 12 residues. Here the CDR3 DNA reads TGTGCCAGCAGCGTACTAGCGGGAGAGCAGTTCTTC. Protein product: CASSVLAGEQFF.

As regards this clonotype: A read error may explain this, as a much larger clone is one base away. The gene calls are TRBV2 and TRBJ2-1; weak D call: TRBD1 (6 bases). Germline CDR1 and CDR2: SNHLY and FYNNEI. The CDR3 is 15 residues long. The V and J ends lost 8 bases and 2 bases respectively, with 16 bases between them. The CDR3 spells CASVFYRAAYNEQFF. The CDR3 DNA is TGTGCCAGCGTTTTCTACAGGGCAGCCTACAATGAGCAGTTCTTC.

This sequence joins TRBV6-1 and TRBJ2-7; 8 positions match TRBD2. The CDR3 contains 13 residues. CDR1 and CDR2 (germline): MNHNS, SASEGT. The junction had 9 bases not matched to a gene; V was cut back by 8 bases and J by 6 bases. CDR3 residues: CASSDSGTSEQYF. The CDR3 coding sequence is TGTGCCAGCTCCGATAGCGGGACCTCCGAGCAGTACTTC.

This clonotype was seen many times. The CDR3 sequence is CSVGFPAPGEQFF. CDR3 nucleotide sequence: TGCAGCGTTGGATTCCCTGCACCAGGGGAGCAGTTCTTC. V usage is TRBV29-1 and J usage is TRBJ2-1, with a possible D match to TRBD1 (5 bases). The V end lost 4 bases, the J end lost 10 bases, and 17 bases lay between the germline ends. From germline, CDR1 is SQVTM and CDR2 ANQGSEA. CDR3 length equals 13 residues.